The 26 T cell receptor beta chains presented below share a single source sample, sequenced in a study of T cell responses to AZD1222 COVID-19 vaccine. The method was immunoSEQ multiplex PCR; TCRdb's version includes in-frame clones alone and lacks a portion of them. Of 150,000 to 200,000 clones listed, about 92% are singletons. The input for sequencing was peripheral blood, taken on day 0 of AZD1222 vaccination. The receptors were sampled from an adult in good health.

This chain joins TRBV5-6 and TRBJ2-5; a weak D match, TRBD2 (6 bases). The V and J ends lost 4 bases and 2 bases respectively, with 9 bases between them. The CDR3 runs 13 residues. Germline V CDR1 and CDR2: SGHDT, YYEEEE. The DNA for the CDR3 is TGTGCCAGCAGCGAGGGGACTCAAGAGACCCAGTACTTC. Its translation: CASSEGTQETQYF.

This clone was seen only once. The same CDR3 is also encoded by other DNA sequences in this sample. CDR3 coding DNA: TGTGCCAGCAGTTTAGGCACCGGGGAGCTGTTTTTT. It translates to CASSLGTGELFF. The V gene is TRBV27, the J gene TRBJ2-2; D ambiguous. V lost 2 bases and J lost 4, with 2 bases in between. Germline V gene data show CDR1 as MNHEY and CDR2 as SMNVEV (reference sequence). This CDR3 comprises 12 residues.

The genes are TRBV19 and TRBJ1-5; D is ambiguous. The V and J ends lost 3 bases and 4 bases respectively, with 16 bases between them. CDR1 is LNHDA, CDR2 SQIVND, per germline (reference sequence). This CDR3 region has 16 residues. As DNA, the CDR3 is TGTGCCAGTAGTATTTTGTCGTCGTGGGAGAATCAGCCCCAGCATTTT. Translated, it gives CASSILSSWENQPQHF.

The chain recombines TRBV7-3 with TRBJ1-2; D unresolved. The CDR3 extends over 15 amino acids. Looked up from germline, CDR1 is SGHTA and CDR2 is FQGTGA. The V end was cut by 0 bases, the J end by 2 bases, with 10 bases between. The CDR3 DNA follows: TGTGCCAGCAGCTTAACGCGGGCGGGAAACTATGGCTACACCTTC. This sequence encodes CASSLTRAGNYGYTF.

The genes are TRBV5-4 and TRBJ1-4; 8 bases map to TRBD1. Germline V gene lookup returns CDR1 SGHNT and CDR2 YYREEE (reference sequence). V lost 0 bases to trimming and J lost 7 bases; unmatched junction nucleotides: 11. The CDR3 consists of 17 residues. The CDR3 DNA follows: TGTGCCAGCAGCTTGGATCCAACAGGGGGGGCGGGTGAAAAACTGTTTTTT. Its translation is CASSLDPTGGAGEKLFF.

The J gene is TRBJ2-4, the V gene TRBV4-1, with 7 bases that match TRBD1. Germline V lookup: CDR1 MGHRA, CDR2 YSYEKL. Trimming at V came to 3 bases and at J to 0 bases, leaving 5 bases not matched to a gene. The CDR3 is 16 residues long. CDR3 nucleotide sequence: TGCGCCAGCAGCCAGGGACAGCCGTTAGCCAAAAACATTCAGTACTTC. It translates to CASSQGQPLAKNIQYF.

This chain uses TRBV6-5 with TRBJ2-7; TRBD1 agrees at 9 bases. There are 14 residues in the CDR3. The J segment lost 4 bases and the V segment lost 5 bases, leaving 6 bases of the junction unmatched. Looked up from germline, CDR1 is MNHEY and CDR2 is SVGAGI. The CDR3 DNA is TGTGCCAGCAGTCCGACAGGGGGGATTTACGAGCAGTACTTC. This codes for CASSPTGGIYEQYF.

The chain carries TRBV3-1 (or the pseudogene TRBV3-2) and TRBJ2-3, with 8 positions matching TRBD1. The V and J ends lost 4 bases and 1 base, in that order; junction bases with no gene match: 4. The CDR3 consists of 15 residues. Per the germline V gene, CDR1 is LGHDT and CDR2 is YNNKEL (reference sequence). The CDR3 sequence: CASSLQGARTDTQYF. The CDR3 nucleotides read TGTGCCAGCAGCCTCCAGGGGGCCCGCACAGATACGCAGTATTTT.

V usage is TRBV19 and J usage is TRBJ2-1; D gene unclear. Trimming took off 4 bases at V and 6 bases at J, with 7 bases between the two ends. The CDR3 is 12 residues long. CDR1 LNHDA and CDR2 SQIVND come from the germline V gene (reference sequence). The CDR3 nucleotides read TGTGCCAGTAGTAGTGCCGGCAATGAGCAGTTCTTC. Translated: CASSSAGNEQFF.

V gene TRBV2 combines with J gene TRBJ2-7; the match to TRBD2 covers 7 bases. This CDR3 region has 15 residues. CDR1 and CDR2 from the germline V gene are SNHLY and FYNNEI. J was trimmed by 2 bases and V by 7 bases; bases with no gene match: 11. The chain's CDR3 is CASTRTPAGTYEQYF. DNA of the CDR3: TGTGCCAGCACCCGAACCCCAGCGGGGACCTACGAGCAGTACTTC.

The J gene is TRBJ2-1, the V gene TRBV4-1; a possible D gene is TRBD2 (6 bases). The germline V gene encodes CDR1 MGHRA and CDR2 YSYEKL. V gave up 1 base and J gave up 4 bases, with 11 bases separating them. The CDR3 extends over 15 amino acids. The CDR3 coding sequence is TGCGCCAGCAGCCAAGGGGGACTTTCTTACAATGAGCAGTTCTTC. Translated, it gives CASSQGGLSYNEQFF.

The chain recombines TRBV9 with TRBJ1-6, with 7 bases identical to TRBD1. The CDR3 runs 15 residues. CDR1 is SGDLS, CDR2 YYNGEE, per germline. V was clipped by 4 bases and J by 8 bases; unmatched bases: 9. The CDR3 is CASSPRQGRDSPLHF. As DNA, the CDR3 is TGTGCCAGCAGCCCCAGACAGGGTCGGGATTCACCCCTCCACTTT.

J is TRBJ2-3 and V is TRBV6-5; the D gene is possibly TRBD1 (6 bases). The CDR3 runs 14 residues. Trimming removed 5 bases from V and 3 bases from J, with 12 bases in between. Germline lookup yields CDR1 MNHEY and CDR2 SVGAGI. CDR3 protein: CASSRSRGTDTQYF. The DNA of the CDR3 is TGTGCCAGCAGTAGGTCGAGGGGGACAGATACGCAGTATTTT.

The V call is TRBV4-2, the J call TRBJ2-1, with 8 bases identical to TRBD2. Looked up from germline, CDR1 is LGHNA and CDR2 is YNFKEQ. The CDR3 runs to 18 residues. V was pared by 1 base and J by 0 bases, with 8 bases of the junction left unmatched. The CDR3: CASSQGGLAGPSYNEQFF. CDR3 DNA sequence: TGTGCCAGCAGCCAAGGTGGGCTAGCGGGTCCCTCCTACAATGAGCAGTTCTTC.

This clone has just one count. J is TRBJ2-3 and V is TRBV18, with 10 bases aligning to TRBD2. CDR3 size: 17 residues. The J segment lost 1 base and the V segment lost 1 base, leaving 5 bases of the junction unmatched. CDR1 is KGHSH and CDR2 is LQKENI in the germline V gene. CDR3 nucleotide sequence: TGTGCCAGCTCACCACTCCAGGGACTAGCGCGCACAGATACGCAGTATTTT. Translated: CASSPLQGLARTDTQYF.

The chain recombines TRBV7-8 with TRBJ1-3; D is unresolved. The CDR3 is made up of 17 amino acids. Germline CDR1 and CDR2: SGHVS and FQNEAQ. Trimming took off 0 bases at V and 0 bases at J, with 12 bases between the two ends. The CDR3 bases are TGTGCCAGCAGCTTAGCGGGCGGGTGGAGCTCTGGAAACACCATATATTTT. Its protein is CASSLAGGWSSGNTIYF. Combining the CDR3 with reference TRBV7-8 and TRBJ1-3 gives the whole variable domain GAGVSQSPRYKVAKRGQDVALRCDPISGHVSLFWYQQALGQGPEFLTYFQNEAQLDKSGLPSDRFFAERPEGSVSTLKIQRTQQEDSAVYLCASSLAGGWSSGNTIYFGEGSWLTVV.

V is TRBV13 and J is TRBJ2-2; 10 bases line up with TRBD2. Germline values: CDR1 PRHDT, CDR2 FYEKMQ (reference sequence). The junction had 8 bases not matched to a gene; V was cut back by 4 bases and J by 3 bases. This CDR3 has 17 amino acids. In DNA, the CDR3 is TGTGCCAGCAGCTCACCCGGACTAGCGGAGCACACCGGGGAGCTGTTTTTT. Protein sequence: CASSSPGLAEHTGELFF.

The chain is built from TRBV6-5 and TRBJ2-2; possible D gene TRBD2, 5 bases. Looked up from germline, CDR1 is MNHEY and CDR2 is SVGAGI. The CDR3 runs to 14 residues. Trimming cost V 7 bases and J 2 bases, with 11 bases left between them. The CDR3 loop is CASKTSRNTGELFF. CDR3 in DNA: TGTGCCAGCAAAACTAGTAGAAACACCGGGGAGCTGTTTTTT.

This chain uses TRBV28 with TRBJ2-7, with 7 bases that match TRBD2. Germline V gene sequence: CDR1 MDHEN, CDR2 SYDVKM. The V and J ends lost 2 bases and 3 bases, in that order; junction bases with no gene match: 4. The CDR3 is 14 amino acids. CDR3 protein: CASSLGGLGYEQYF. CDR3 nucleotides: TGTGCCAGCAGTTTAGGTGGACTAGGCTACGAGCAGTACTTC.

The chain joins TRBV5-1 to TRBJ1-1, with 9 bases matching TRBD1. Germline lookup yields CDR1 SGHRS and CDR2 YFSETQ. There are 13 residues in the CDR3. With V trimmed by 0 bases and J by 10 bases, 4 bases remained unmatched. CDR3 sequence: CASSLGEGQGAFF. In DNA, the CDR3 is TGCGCCAGCAGCTTGGGGGAGGGACAGGGAGCTTTCTTT. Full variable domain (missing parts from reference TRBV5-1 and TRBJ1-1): KAGVTQTPRYLIKTRGQQVTLSCSPISGHRSVSWYQQTPGQGLQFLFEYFSETQRNKGNFPGRFSGRQFSNSRSEMNVSTLELGDSALYLCASSLGEGQGAFFGQGTRLTVV.

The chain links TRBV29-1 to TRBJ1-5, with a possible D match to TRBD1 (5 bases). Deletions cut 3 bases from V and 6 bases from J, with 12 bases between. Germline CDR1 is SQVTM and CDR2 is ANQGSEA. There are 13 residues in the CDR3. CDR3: CSVESGRGQPQHF. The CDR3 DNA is TGCAGCGTTGAGTCGGGGCGGGGTCAGCCCCAGCATTTT.

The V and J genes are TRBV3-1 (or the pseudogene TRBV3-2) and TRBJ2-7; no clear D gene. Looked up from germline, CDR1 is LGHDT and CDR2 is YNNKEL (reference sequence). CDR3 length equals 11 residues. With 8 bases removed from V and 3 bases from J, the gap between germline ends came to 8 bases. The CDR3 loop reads CASGANYEQYF. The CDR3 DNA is TGTGCCAGCGGTGCGAACTACGAGCAGTACTTC.

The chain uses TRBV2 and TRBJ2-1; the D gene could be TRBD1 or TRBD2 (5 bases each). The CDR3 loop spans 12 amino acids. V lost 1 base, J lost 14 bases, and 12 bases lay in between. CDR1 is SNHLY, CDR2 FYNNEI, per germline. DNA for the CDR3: TGTGCCAGCAGTGAAGGGGACCGACCCGAGTTCTTC. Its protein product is CASSEGDRPEFF.

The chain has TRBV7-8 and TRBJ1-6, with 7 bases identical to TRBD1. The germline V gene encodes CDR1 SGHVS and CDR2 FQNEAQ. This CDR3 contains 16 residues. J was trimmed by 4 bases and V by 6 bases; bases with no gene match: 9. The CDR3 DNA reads TGTGCCAGCAGGGGGACCGGGACAGCGTATAATTCACCCCTCCACTTT. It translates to CASRGTGTAYNSPLHF.

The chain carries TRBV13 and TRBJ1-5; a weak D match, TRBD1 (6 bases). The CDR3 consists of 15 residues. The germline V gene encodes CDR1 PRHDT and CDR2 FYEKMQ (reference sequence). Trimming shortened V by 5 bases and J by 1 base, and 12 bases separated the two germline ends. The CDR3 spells CASSRRTASNQPQHF. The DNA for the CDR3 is TGTGCCAGCAGCCGCCGGACAGCAAGCAATCAGCCCCAGCATTTT.

The CDR3 DNA is TGTGCCAGCAGCTTAGGGCTAGCGGGAGGAGACAGAGAGACCCAGTACTTC. Its protein is CASSLGLAGGDRETQYF. The chain is built from TRBV7-9 and TRBJ2-5, with 11 positions matching TRBD2. Losses at the gene ends were 1 base for V and 4 bases for J; bases not matched to a gene: 8. The CDR3 has 17 residues. The germline gives CDR1 SEHNR, CDR2 FQNEAQ (reference sequence).